The rows below give T cell receptor beta chains drawn from one sample of a study of beta chain features in type 1 diabetes. Only in-frame clones appear in the TCRdb table, and some are missing; sequencing was by immunoSEQ multiplex PCR. The table shows approximately 240,000 clones, with 16% occurring only once. Sequencing was carried out using naive CD4+ T cells from blood. The receptors originated from a man aged 25 to 40 with type 1 diabetes. Both conserved end residues are part of each CDR3. A D gene is named only where the DNA matches it firmly. Only part of the rows carry a size: once, few, many, or a class if the clone is expanded.

TRBD2 | TRBJ2-7 | NA | TRBV7-9 | TGTGCCAGCAGCCGCATGGAGGGAGGGCCTATTCCGAAGCAGTACTTC | CASSRMEGGPIPKQYF
NA | TRBJ1-2 | NA | TRBV2 | TGTGCCAGCAGTGAACAGGGTAACTATGGCTACACCTTC | CASSEQGNYGYTF
NA | TRBJ2-3 | few | TRBV7-3 | TGTGCCAGCAGCTTCCTTGGGGGGAAGACGACAGATACGCAGTATTTT | CASSFLGGKTTDTQYF
TRBD1 | TRBJ2-3 | NA | TRBV6-5 | TGTGCCAGCAGTTCCGGACAGGGAGGCACAGATACGCAGTATTTT | CASSSGQGGTDTQYF
NA | TRBJ2-1 | few | TRBV5-1 | TGCGCCAGCTCATTGGCGGCCACCTACAATGAGCAGTTCTTC | CASSLAATYNEQFF
TRBD2 | TRBJ2-7 | once | TRBV10-3 | TGTGCCATCAGCCCGGGACTAGCGATGCGCAAGGAGCAGTACTTC | CAISPGLAMRKEQYF
NA | TRBJ2-2 | NA | TRBV13 | TGTGCCAGCAGCAAGGGACCTCTAGCTAACACCGGGGAGCTGTTTTTT | CASSKGPLANTGELFF
TRBD2 | TRBJ2-1 | NA | TRBV30 | TGTGCCTGCGCGACTAGCGGGAGGGAGGGAACCTACAATGAGCAGTTCTTC | CACATSGREGTYNEQFF
NA | TRBJ2-5 | NA | TRBV30 | TGTGCCTGGAGCGATTTGCAGGGTTTAGAGACCCAGTACTTC | CAWSDLQGLETQYF
TRBD2 | TRBJ2-1 | NA | TRBV10-3 | TGTGCCATCAGTGGGGGGCAGGGACTAGCGTCCCACAATGAGCAGTTCTTC | CAISGGQGLASHNEQFF
NA | TRBJ2-3 | few | TRBV7-9 | TGTGCCAGCAGCTTCAGCACAGATACGCAGTATTTT | CASSFSTDTQYF
NA | TRBJ2-1 | NA | TRBV21-1 | TGTGCCAGCAGCTATAGCGGGAGCCTCCTCAATGAGCAGTTCTTC | CASSYSGSLLNEQFF
TRBD2 | TRBJ2-1 | few | TRBV29-1 | TGCAGCGTTGGCCAGCGACTAGCGGGAGAACATGAGCAGTTCTTC | CSVGQRLAGEHEQFF
NA | TRBJ2-7 | few | TRBV2 | TGTGCCAGTAGAAACCAGGCCTCCTACGAGCAGTACTTC | CASRNQASYEQYF
TRBD2 | TRBJ2-1 | NA | TRBV28 | TGTGCCAGCAGTTTATACCCTGGGGGTAGCGGGAGCTCCTACAATGAGCAGTTCTTC | CASSLYPGGSGSSYNEQFF
TRBD1 | TRBJ2-7 | few | TRBV7-2 | TGTGCCAGCAGCTTCCCCATGACAGGGTCGGGCGAGCAGTACTTC | CASSFPMTGSGEQYF
NA | TRBJ2-1 | few | TRBV28 | TGTGCCAGCAGTTTAGGGTTGTCAGCCCAGTTCTTC | CASSLGLSAQFF
NA | TRBJ2-3 | few | TRBV30 | TGTGCCTGGGACCGGGGGCGTACAGATACGCAGTATTTT | CAWDRGRTDTQYF
TRBD2 | TRBJ2-1 | NA | TRBV9 | TGTGCCAGCAGCGTAGACCTAGCGGGAGAGTTAACCTACAATGAGCAGTTCTTC | CASSVDLAGELTYNEQFF
NA | TRBJ1-4 | NA | TRBV29-1 | TGCAGCGTACGGGACGGGGACTATGAAAAACTGTTTTTT | CSVRDGDYEKLFF
NA | TRBJ2-1 | few | TRBV11-2 | TGTGCCAGCAGCCCCCGGGGCGGGAATCTTTACAATGAGCAGTTCTTC | CASSPRGGNLYNEQFF
NA | TRBJ2-7 | few | TRBV2 | TGTGCCAGCGGGGACCGCGGGTCGTTGGAGCAGTACTTC | CASGDRGSLEQYF
NA | TRBJ2-5 | NA | TRBV18 | TGTGCCAGCTCACCACCCCCTGACGGGAAGGAGACCCAGTACTTC | CASSPPPDGKETQYF
TRBD1 | TRBJ1-4 | NA | TRBV7-9 | TGTGCCAGCAGCTTGGGACAGGGAATGGAAAAACTGTTTTTT | CASSLGQGMEKLFF